The entry below describes one TCR beta chain. Profiled with immunoSEQ multiplex PCR; TCRdb holds only in-frame clones, not every one. The data hold 80,000 to 90,000 clones, with over 75% observed a single time. This record comes from a study of T cell responses to AZD1222 COVID-19 vaccine. Sequenced material: peripheral blood, taken 28 days after the second AZD1222 dose. The sequence was collected from an adult who received the AZD1222 COVID-19 vaccine.

CDR3 region: CASSPVGSNEKLFF. The CDR3 nucleotides are TGTGCCAGCAGCCCGGTTGGCTCTAATGAAAAACTGTTTTTT. V gene TRBV7-9 combines with J gene TRBJ1-4; D remains ambiguous. V was trimmed by 5 bases and J by 3 bases, leaving 10 bases between them. CDR3 length: 14 residues. The germline V gene encodes CDR1 SEHNR and CDR2 FQNEAQ (reference sequence). Using reference TRBV7-9 and TRBJ1-4 for the parts outside the CDR3, the full variable domain is DTGVSQNPRHKITKRGQNVTFRCDPISEHNRLYWYRQTLGQGPEFLTYFQNEAQLEKSRLLSDRFSAERPKGSFSTLEIQRTEQGDSAMYLCASSPVGSNEKLFFGSGTQLSVL.